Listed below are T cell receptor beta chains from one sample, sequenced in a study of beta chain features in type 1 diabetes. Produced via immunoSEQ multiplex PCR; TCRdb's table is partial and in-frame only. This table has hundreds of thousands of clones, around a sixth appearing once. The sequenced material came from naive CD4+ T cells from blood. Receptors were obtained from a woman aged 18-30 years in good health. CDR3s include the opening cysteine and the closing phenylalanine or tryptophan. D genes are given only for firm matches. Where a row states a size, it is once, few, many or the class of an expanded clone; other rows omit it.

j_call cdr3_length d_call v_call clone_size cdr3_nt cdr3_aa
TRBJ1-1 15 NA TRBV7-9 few TGTGCCAGCAGCTTAGTTCCGGACTTGAACACTGAAGCTTTCTTT CASSLVPDLNTEAFF
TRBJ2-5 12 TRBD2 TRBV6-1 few TGTGCCAGCCCCGGACTAGGAGAGACCCAGTACTTC CASPGLGETQYF
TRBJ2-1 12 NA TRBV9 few TGTGCCAGCAGCGGGACCAGGGCTGAGCAGTTCTTC CASSGTRAEQFF
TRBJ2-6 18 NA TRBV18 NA TGTGCCAGCTCACCCCTTAGGACTGGCATCTCTGGGGCCAACGTCCTGACTTTC CASSPLRTGISGANVLTF
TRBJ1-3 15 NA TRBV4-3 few TGCGCCAGCAGCCAAGGAACGGCTTCTGGAAACACCATATATTTT CASSQGTASGNTIYF
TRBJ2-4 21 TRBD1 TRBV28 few TGTGCCAGCAGTTTCGCTACCGTGGGACAGGAGGAGCACCTAGCCAAAAACATTCAGTACTTC CASSFATVGQEEHLAKNIQYF
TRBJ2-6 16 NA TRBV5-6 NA TGTGCCAGCAGCTTGGATCCGCCCTCTGGGGCCAACGTCCTGACTTTC CASSLDPPSGANVLTF
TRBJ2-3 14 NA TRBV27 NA TGTGCCAGCAGTCTCCGGGCCCATCAGGGTACGCAGTATTTT CASSLRAHQGTQYF
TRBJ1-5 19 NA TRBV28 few TGTGCCAGCAGTTTGATCCGCGGGCCGGGGGCCCTTAGCAATCAGCCCCAGCATTTT CASSLIRGPGALSNQPQHF
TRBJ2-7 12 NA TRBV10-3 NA TGTGCCATCAGTGGACAGCGCTACGAGCAGTACTTC CAISGQRYEQYF
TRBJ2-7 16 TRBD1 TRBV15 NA TGTGCCACCAGCAGAGATATCGGGACAGCCTCCTACGAGCAGTACTTC CATSRDIGTASYEQYF
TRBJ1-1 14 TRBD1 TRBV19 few TGTGCCAGTAGTACGACAGGGGGTTTTGGTGAAGCTTTCTTT CASSTTGGFGEAFF
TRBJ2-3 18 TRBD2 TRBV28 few TGTGCCAGCAATAGTCCACTAGCGGGAGAGGGAGGATTAGATACGCAGTATTTT CASNSPLAGEGGLDTQYF
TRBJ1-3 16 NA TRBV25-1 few TGTGCCAGCAGTGCCCGGGACGCCAGCTCTGGAAACACCATATATTTT CASSARDASSGNTIYF
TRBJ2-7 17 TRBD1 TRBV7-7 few TGTGCTAGCAGCTTCACGACAGGGACGGAGCGGAGCCACGAGCAGTACTTC CASSFTTGTERSHEQYF
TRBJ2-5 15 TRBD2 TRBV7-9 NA TGTGCCAGCAGCTTATCTACTAGCGGGAGCGGGACCCAGTACTTC CASSLSTSGSGTQYF
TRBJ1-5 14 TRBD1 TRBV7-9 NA TGTGCCAGCAGCCCAGGGGGCGGCAATCAGCCCCAGCATTTT CASSPGGGNQPQHF
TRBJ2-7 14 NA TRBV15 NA TGTGCCACCAGCAGAGATTTGAGCTCCTACGAGCAGTACTTC CATSRDLSSYEQYF
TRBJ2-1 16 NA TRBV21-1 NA NA CASSPWGTGSYNEQFF
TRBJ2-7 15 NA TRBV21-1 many TGTGCCAGCAGCAAAGCGCGCCTAGCGGGATGCGAGCAGTACTTC CASSKARLAGCEQYF
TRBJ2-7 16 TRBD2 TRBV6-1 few TGTGCCAGCAGTGATGGGGGAGGGCCGGCCTGGTACGAGCAGTACTTC CASSDGGGPAWYEQYF
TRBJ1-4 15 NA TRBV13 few TGTGCCAGCAGCTCTCAGGGTCTTGGTAATGAAAAACTGTTTTTT CASSSQGLGNEKLFF
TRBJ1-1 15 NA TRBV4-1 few TGCGCCAGCAGCCAAACCAGAGGGGGGTACACTGAAGCTTTCTTT CASSQTRGGYTEAFF
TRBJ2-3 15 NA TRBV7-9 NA TGTGCCAGCAGCTTACGACGGGTGAGCACAGATACGCAGTATTTT CASSLRRVSTDTQYF
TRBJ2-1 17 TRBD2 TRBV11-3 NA TGTGCCAGCAGCTCGTGGACTAGCGGGAGTCGAGAGGATGAGCAGTTCTTC CASSSWTSGSREDEQFF
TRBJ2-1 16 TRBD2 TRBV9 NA TGTGCCAGCAGCAGACGTAGCGGGAGAGGCGGCAATGAGCAGTTCTTC CASSRRSGRGGNEQFF
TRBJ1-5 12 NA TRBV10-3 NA TGTGCCATCAGTAGGGATGGTCAGCCCCAGCATTTT CAISRDGQPQHF
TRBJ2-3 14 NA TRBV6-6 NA TGTGCCAGCAGTTACGCACAGGGTGGAGATACGCAGTATTTT CASSYAQGGDTQYF
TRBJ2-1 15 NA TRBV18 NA TGTGCCAGCTCACAAGCTCAGAGCTCCTACAATGAGCAGTTCTTC CASSQAQSSYNEQFF
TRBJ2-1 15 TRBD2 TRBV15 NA TGTGCCACCAGCCCCGCTAGCGGCAACTACAATGAGCAGTTCTTC CATSPASGNYNEQFF
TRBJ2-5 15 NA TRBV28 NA TGTGCCAGCAGTCCCAGTTTGACACCTAGGGAGACCCAGTACTTC CASSPSLTPRETQYF
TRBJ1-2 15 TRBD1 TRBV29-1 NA TGCAGCGTTGAAACCACAGGGGGGGGCCACTATGGCTACACCTTC CSVETTGGGHYGYTF
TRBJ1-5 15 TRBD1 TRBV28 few TGTGCCAGCAGCACCGGACAGGGGGTCGATCAGCCCCAGCATTTT CASSTGQGVDQPQHF
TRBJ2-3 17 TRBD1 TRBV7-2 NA TGTGCCAGCAGCTTAGCGTTAGGGACAGGGTACACAGATACGCAGTATTTT CASSLALGTGYTDTQYF
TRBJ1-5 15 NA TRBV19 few TGTGCCAGTAGTATTTTCGGGACACCGGCTCAGCCCCAGCATTTT CASSIFGTPAQPQHF
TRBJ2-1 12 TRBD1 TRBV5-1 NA TGCGCCAGCAGCTTGGCCGGGACAGGGGAATTCTTC CASSLAGTGEFF
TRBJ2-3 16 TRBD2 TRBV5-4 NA TGTGCCAGCAGCTTGGGTTTAGCGGGAGGAAGGGATACGCAGTATTTT CASSLGLAGGRDTQYF
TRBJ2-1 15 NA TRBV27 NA TGTGCCAGCAGTTTATCTCCGGGAGCCTACAATGAGCAGTTCTTC CASSLSPGAYNEQFF
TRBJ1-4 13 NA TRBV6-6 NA TGTGCCAGCCGGAGACTTTCGGGTGAAAAACTGTTTTTT CASRRLSGEKLFF
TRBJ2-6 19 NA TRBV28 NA TGTGCCAGCAGTTTATTTTCAGGGGTGACTTTTCGTGGGGCCAACGTCCTGACTTTC CASSLFSGVTFRGANVLTF
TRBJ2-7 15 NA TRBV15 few TGTGCCACCAGCAGAGATAGGTGGGGTTCCTACGAGCAGTACTTC CATSRDRWGSYEQYF
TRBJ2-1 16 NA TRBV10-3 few TGTGCCACCGGAGGCCCGATGGGGAGCTCCTACAATGAGCAGTTCTTC CATGGPMGSSYNEQFF
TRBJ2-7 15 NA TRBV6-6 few TGTGCCAGCAGCTCAAGAAGGACTGGCTCCTACGAGCAGTACTTC CASSSRRTGSYEQYF
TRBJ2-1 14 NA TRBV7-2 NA TGTGCCAGCAGCTTGTCCCCAGGCTACAATGAGCAGTTCTTC CASSLSPGYNEQFF
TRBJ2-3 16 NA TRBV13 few TGTGCCAGCAGCTTAGGGGGCCGAGGGGGGCCAGATACGCAGTATTTT CASSLGGRGGPDTQYF
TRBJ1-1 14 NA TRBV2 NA TGTGCCAGCAGTGTAGACGGAAGAAACACTGAAGCTTTCTTT CASSVDGRNTEAFF